This record covers a single TCR beta chain. Its antigen is unidentified. Primed by a sample-barcoded 5' primer and a J-beta primer mix, a second PCR proceeded for 7 to 11 cycles. Each cDNA molecule, via a template-switch adaptor with 12 random nucleotides, was tagged. In TCRdb, the 5' RACE reads were re-called with MiXCR into one record per CDR3 protein. The table shows 1.5 million to 2 million distinct CDR3 sequences, with around half occurring only once. This sample is drawn from a study of blood T cells in healthy people across ages. Study results and caveats: The long-lived group displayed more naive CD4+ cells, plus higher diversity, than the aged donors did.

The CDR3 has 16 residues. CDR1 and CDR2 from the germline V gene are SGDLS and YYNGEE. Trimming pared 2 bases from V and 2 bases from J, leaving 16 bases between. About 9.6 milliliters of peripheral blood were drawn from each donor into EDTA-treated tubes. The chain carries TRBV9 and TRBJ2-5; a weak D match, TRBD1 (6 bases). Sequencing was done on a sample of blood. This TCR was sampled from a woman aged 40 to 55 in good health. In nucleotides, the CDR3 is TGTGCCAGCAGCGTGGGGACCCCCAGGGGACAAGAGACCCAGTACTTC. Amino acid sequence: CASSVGTPRGQETQYF.